Included here is one T cell receptor (beta chain) sequence, with context. Trimming cost V 2 bases and J 0 bases; bases outside gene matches: 3. Germline assignment: CDR1 KGHSH and CDR2 LQKENI. CDR3 size: 18 residues. The PCR ran on 60 Vbeta and 13 Jbeta primers. The data were produced by immunoSEQ multiplex PCR, yet TCRdb's version contains in-frame clones alone and is incomplete. This sample carries about 130,000 clones, around 80% of them seen once, and the ten largest clones take roughly 6.8%. This entry is derived from a study of cytomegalovirus exposure and HLA in healthy donors. Study background: Earlier sequencing of about 179 million T cells yielded about 120 million unique TCR beta sequences. The early release's HLA-typed donors yielded some 85 million unique TCRs.

The sequenced sample was PBMCs. This sequence joins TRBV18 and TRBJ2-6; 11 bases agree with TRBD1. The TCR sequence derives from a man aged 40-49 years in good health and CMV-seropositive. The CDR3 loop is CASSPRTGGISGANVLTF. For the CDR3, the DNA is TGTGCCAGCTCACCAAGGACAGGGGGCATCTCTGGGGCCAACGTCCTGACTTTC.